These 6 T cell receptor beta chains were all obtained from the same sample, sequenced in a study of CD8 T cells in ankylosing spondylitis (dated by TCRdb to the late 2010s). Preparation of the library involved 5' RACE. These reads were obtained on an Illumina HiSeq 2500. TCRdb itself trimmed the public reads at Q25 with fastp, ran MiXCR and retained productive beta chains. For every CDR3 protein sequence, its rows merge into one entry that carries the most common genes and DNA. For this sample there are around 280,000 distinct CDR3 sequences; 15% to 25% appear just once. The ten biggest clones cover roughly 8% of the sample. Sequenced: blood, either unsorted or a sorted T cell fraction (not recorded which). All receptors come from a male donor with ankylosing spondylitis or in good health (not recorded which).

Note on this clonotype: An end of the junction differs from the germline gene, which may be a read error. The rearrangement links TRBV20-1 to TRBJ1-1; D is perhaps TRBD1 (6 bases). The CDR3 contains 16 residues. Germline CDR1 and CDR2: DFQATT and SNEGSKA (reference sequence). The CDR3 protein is CSARGRGILLNIEAFF. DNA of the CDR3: TGCAGTGCTAGAGGTAGGGGGATTCTGCTGAACATTGAAGCTTTCTTT.

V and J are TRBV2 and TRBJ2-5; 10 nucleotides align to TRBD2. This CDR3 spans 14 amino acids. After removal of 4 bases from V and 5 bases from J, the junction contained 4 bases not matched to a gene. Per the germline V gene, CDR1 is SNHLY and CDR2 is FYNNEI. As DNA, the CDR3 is TGTGCCAGCAGTGGGCTAGCGGGAGCCGAGACCCAGTACTTC. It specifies CASSGLAGAETQYF.

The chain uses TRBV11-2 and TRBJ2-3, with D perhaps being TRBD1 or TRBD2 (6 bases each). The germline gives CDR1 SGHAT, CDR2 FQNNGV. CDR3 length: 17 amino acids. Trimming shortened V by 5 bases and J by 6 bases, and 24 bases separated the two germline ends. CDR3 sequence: CASSPRQDIAAWDTQYF. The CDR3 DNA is TGTGCCAGCAGCCCCCGACAGGATATAGCGGCCTGGGATACGCAGTATTTT.

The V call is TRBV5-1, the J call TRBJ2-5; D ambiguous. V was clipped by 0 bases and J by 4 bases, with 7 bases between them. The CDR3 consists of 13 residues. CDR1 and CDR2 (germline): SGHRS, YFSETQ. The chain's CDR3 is CASSLVLGETQYF. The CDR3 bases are TGCGCCAGCAGCTTGGTGTTGGGAGAGACCCAGTACTTC.

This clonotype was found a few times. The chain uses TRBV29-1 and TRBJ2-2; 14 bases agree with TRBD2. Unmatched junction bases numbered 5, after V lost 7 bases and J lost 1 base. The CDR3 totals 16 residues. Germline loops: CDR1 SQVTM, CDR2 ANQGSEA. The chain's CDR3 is CSASGTSGRNTGELFF. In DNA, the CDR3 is TGCAGCGCCTCCGGGACTAGCGGGAGGAACACCGGGGAGCTGTTTTTT.

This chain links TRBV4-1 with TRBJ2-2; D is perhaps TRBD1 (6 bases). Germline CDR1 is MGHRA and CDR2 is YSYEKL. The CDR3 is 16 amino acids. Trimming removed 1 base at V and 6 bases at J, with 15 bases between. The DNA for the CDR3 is TGCGCCAGCAGCCAAGGATCGCAGGGGATAGCCGGGGAGCTGTTTTTT. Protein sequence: CASSQGSQGIAGELFF.